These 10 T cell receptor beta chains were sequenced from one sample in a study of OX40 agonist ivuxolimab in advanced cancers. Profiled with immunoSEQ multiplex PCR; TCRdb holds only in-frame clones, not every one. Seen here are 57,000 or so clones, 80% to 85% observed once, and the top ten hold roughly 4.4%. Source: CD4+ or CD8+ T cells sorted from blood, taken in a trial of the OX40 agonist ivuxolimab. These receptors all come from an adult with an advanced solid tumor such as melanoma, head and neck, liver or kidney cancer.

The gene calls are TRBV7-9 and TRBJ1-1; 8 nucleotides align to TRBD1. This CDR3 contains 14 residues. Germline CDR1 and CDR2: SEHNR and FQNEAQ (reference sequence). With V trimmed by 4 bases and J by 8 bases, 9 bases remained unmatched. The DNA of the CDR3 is TGTGCCAGCAGCTCGTCGGGACAGGCCATGGAAGCTTTCTTT. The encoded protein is CASSSSGQAMEAFF.

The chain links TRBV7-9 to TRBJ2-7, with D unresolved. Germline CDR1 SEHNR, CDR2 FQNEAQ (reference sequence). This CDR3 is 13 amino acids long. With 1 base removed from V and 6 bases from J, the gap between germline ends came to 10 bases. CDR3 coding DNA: TGTGCCAGCAGCTTAGATAAGAGCGCCGAGCAGTACTTC. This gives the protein CASSLDKSAEQYF.

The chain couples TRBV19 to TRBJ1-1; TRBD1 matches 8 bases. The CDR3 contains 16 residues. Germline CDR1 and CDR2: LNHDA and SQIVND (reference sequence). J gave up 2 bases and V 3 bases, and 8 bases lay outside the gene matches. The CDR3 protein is CASSIGRTGPNTEAFF. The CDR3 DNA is TGTGCCAGTAGTATCGGTCGGACAGGGCCAAACACTGAAGCTTTCTTT.

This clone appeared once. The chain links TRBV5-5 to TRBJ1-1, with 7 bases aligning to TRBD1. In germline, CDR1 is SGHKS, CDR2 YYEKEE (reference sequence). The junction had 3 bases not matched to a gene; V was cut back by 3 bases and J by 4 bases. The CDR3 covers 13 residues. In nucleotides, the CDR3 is TGTGCCAGCAGCTACGGGACAGTCACTGAAGCTTTCTTT. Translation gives CASSYGTVTEAFF.

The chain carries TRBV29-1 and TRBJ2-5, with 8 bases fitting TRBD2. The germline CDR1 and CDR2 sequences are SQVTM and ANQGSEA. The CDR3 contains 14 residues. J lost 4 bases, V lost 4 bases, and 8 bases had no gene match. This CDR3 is CSVGAGVRLETQYF. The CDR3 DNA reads TGCAGCGTTGGAGCGGGGGTTCGATTAGAGACCCAGTACTTC.

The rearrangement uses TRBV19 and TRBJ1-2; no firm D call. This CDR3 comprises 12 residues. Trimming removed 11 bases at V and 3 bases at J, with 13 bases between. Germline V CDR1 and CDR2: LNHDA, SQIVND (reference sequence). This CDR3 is CASSAGDYGYTF. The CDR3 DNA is TGTGCCTCCTCCGCGGGTGACTATGGCTACACCTTC.

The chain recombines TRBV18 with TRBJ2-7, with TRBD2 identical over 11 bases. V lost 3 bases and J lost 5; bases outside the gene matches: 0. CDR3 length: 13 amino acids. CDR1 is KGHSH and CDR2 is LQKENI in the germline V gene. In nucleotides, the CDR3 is TGTGCCAGCTCACCGGGACTAGCGGACGAGCAGTACTTC. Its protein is CASSPGLADEQYF.

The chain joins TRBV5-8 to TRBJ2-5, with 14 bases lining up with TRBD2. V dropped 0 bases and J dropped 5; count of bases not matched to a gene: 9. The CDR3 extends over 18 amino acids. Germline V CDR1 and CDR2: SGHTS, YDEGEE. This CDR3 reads CASSLAKTSGRAQETQYF. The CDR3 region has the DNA TGTGCCAGCAGCTTGGCCAAGACTAGCGGGAGGGCCCAGGAGACCCAGTACTTC.

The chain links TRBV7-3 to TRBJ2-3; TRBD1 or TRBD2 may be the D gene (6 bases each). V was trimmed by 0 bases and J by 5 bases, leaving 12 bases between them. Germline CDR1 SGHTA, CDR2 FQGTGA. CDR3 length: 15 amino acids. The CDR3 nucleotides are TGTGCCAGCAGCTTAACCGGGGGCGTGGTAGATACGCAGTATTTT. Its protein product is CASSLTGGVVDTQYF.

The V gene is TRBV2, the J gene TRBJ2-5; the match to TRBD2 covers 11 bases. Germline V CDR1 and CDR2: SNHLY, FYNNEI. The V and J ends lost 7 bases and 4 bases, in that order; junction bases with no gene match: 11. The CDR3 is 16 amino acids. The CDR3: CASKETSGIFRETQYF. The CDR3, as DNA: TGTGCCAGCAAGGAGACTAGCGGGATCTTCAGAGAGACCCAGTACTTC.